A selection of T cell receptor beta chains follows, all from one sample in a study of blood T cell repertoires in COVID-19. Data came from immunoSEQ multiplex PCR; TCRdb stores just in-frame clones and leaves some out. The data hold a few hundred thousand clones, with 70% to 90% observed a single time. The sequenced sample was PBMCs or T cells enriched from blood (not recorded which). The source of these receptors is a woman in her 40s who had recovered from COVID-19. Both conserved end residues are part of each CDR3. Each record gives: J gene, D gene, V gene, CDR3 length, clone size, CDR3 DNA, CDR3 protein. A D gene is named only where the DNA matches it firmly. Not all rows give a size; the values are once, few, many and, for expanded clones, a class.

J: TRBJ1-2
D: -
V: TRBV4-3
length: 14
size: -
DNA: TGCGCCAGCAGCCAAGCGTCTGGGGGCACGGGCTACACCTTC
CDR3: CASSQASGGTGYTF

J: TRBJ1-4
D: TRBD1
V: TRBV7-9
length: 16
size: -
DNA: TGTGCCAGCAGCTCCGAAACGGGACAGGGCGGTGAAAAACTGTTTTTT
CDR3: CASSSETGQGGEKLFF

J: TRBJ2-7
D: -
V: TRBV19
length: 13
size: few
DNA: TGTGCCAGTGCGGCGGCGGCATACAACGAGCAGTACTTC
CDR3: CASAAAAYNEQYF

J: TRBJ1-5
D: -
V: TRBV12-3/TRBV12-4
length: 13
size: -
DNA: TGTGCCAGCAGTTTATCGGAGAATCAGCCCCAGCATTTT
CDR3: CASSLSENQPQHF

J: TRBJ2-1
D: TRBD2
V: TRBV5-1
length: 15
size: -
DNA: TGCGCCAGCAGCTCAGTAGCGGGAGGGGGTAATGAGCAGTTCTTC
CDR3: CASSSVAGGGNEQFF

J: TRBJ1-2
D: -
V: TRBV5-4
length: 15
size: once
DNA: TGTGCCGGGTCTCGTGGAGGGGCGGGATTCTATGGCTACACCTTC
CDR3: CAGSRGGAGFYGYTF

J: TRBJ1-2
D: -
V: TRBV11-2
length: 14
size: few
DNA: TGTGCCAGCAGCTTAGGTGGCAGTAACGTCGGCTACACCTTC
CDR3: CASSLGGSNVGYTF

J: TRBJ2-1
D: -
V: TRBV24-1
length: 14
size: -
DNA: TGTGCCACCAGTACGGGACTCCCAAGGGGTGAGCAGTTCTTC
CDR3: CATSTGLPRGEQFF

J: TRBJ2-7
D: TRBD2
V: TRBV4-2
length: 15
size: -
DNA: TGTGCCAGCAGCCAAGCCCGCGGGAGCCCCTACGAGCAGTACTTC
CDR3: CASSQARGSPYEQYF

J: TRBJ2-1
D: -
V: TRBV11-2
length: 14
size: -
DNA: TGTGCCAGCAGCTTCCTATCGGGTCACTATGAGCAGTTCTTC
CDR3: CASSFLSGHYEQFF

J: TRBJ2-1
D: -
V: TRBV7-2
length: 15
size: -
DNA: TGTGCCAGCAGCTCCCTGGTGAGCGTTCGGAATGAGCAGTTCTTC
CDR3: CASSSLVSVRNEQFF

J: TRBJ2-1
D: TRBD2
V: TRBV7-9
length: 21
size: -
DNA: TGTGCCAGCAGCACTGGCAGGGTCCGACTAGCGGGAGGGCCGGGGTGGAATGAGCAGTTCTTC
CDR3: CASSTGRVRLAGGPGWNEQFF

J: TRBJ1-6
D: -
V: TRBV6-5
length: 14
size: -
DNA: TGTGCCAGCAGGCCCGGGACTGAGAATTCACCCCTCCACTTT
CDR3: CASRPGTENSPLHF

J: TRBJ1-5
D: TRBD1
V: TRBV5-8
length: 15
size: -
DNA: TGTGCCAGCAGCTTGGAGGGGGCAGGGGGTCAGCCCCAGCATTTT
CDR3: CASSLEGAGGQPQHF

J: TRBJ1-1
D: -
V: TRBV6-6
length: 14
size: -
DNA: TGTGCCAGCAGTAACAGACAATCGAACACTGAAGCTTTCTTT
CDR3: CASSNRQSNTEAFF

J: TRBJ2-5
D: TRBD1
V: TRBV2
length: 15
size: -
DNA: TGTGCCAGCGCGTTGGGACAGGGCATTGGGGAGACCCAGTACTTC
CDR3: CASALGQGIGETQYF

J: TRBJ2-7
D: TRBD2
V: TRBV19
length: 14
size: -
DNA: TGTGCCAGTAGTTACGGCGGGGGAGGCTACGAGCAGTACTTC
CDR3: CASSYGGGGYEQYF

J: TRBJ2-3
D: TRBD2
V: TRBV7-2
length: 18
size: -
DNA: TGTGCCAGCAGCCCTGATTCTAGCGGGAGTGTTAGAACAGATACGCAGTATTTT
CDR3: CASSPDSSGSVRTDTQYF

J: TRBJ2-7
D: TRBD1
V: TRBV2
length: 15
size: -
DNA: TGTGCCAGCATAGACGGACAGGGGCAGTCCAACGAGCAGTACTTC
CDR3: CASIDGQGQSNEQYF

J: TRBJ2-3
D: TRBD2
V: TRBV24-1
length: 16
size: -
DNA: TGTGCCACCAGTGACCGTACTAGCGATAGCACAGATACGCAGTATTTT
CDR3: CATSDRTSDSTDTQYF

J: TRBJ2-1
D: -
V: TRBV5-6
length: 15
size: -
DNA: TGTGCCAGCAGCTTTAGGGCAACAGGACCCGGTGAGCAGTTCTTC
CDR3: CASSFRATGPGEQFF

J: TRBJ1-5
D: -
V: TRBV4-1
length: 16
size: -
DNA: TGCGCCAGCAGCCAAGATCCCGGGGACAATTATCAGCCCCAGCATTTT
CDR3: CASSQDPGDNYQPQHF

J: TRBJ2-7
D: -
V: TRBV5-1
length: 13
size: -
DNA: TGCGCCAGCAGCTTGGCCGGTGAGATGAAGCAGTACTTC
CDR3: CASSLAGEMKQYF

J: TRBJ2-5
D: -
V: TRBV3-1/TRBV3-2
length: 14
size: -
DNA: TGTGCCAGCAGCCAAGGTCCCTCTTCAGAGACCCAGTACTTC
CDR3: CASSQGPSSETQYF

J: TRBJ1-4
D: TRBD1
V: TRBV4-1
length: 16
size: -
DNA: TGCGCCAGCAGCCACTCGGGACAGGGGATAAATGAAAAACTGTTTTTT
CDR3: CASSHSGQGINEKLFF

J: TRBJ2-1
D: TRBD2
V: TRBV13
length: 16
size: -
DNA: TGTGCCAGCAGCTTAGTGCCTAGCGGGAGGGCCCTCTATCCGTTCTTC
CDR3: CASSLVPSGRALYPFF

J: TRBJ2-1
D: TRBD1
V: TRBV11-3
length: 15
size: few
DNA: TGTGCCAGCAGCGGCCCGGGACAGGGGGCAAGTGAGCAGTTCTTC
CDR3: CASSGPGQGASEQFF

J: TRBJ2-7
D: -
V: TRBV7-2
length: 15
size: -
DNA: TGTGCCAGCAGCTTGGGGCAGGGCCTGGCGTACGAGCAGTACTTC
CDR3: CASSLGQGLAYEQYF

J: TRBJ1-4
D: -
V: TRBV5-8
length: 16
size: -
DNA: TGTGCCAGCAGCGCGGACACGAAAACCTTGAATGAAAAACTGTTTTTT
CDR3: CASSADTKTLNEKLFF

J: TRBJ2-1
D: -
V: TRBV19
length: 17
size: -
DNA: TGTGCCAGTAGCCAAATTTTCGCGGGACTCTCCTACAATGAGCAGTTCTTC
CDR3: CASSQIFAGLSYNEQFF

J: TRBJ2-5
D: TRBD1
V: TRBV2
length: 15
size: few
DNA: TGTGCCAGCAGTGGTAGACAGGGGGCCATTTCCCCCCAGTACTTC
CDR3: CASSGRQGAISPQYF

J: TRBJ2-2
D: -
V: TRBV7-3
length: 15
size: few
DNA: TGTGCCAGCAGCTGGACAGCCTCGAACACCGGGGAGCTGTTTTTT
CDR3: CASSWTASNTGELFF

J: TRBJ2-7
D: -
V: TRBV4-3
length: 14
size: -
DNA: TGCGCCAGCAGCCAAGATCTCTCTCCAGACGAGCAGTACTTC
CDR3: CASSQDLSPDEQYF

J: TRBJ1-1
D: -
V: TRBV28
length: 17
size: -
DNA: TGTGCCAGCACCTCCCCTGGGGGCGGGCAAGCGAACACTGAAGCTTTCTTT
CDR3: CASTSPGGGQANTEAFF

J: TRBJ1-4
D: -
V: TRBV11-2
length: 16
size: -
DNA: TGTGCCAGCAGCTTAGTATCCGGGACATCTAATGAAAAACTGTTTTTT
CDR3: CASSLVSGTSNEKLFF

J: TRBJ1-1
D: -
V: TRBV7-2
length: 14
size: -
DNA: TGTGCCAGCAGCTTTAGTTCCGGGAGCAGCGGAGCTTTCTTT
CDR3: CASSFSSGSSGAFF

J: TRBJ1-2
D: -
V: TRBV29-1
length: 15
size: once
DNA: TGCAGCGTTGTACATGAGGGATACCCCCCGTATGGCTACACCTTC
CDR3: CSVVHEGYPPYGYTF

J: TRBJ2-1
D: TRBD1
V: TRBV30
length: 21
size: -
DNA: TGTGCCTGGAGTACGGACAGGGTCCTTACCCGACGGGGAATATGGGACAATGAGCAGTTCTTC
CDR3: CAWSTDRVLTRRGIWDNEQFF

J: TRBJ2-7
D: TRBD2
V: TRBV5-6
length: 16
size: -
DNA: TGTGCCAGCAGCTGGGGGACTAGCGGACGCGGGAGGGAGCAGTACTTC
CDR3: CASSWGTSGRGREQYF

J: TRBJ1-2
D: -
V: TRBV6-4
length: 15
size: once
DNA: TGTGCCAGCAGTACAGGGACATCCCCGGGCTATGGCTACACCTTC
CDR3: CASSTGTSPGYGYTF

J: TRBJ2-6
D: TRBD1
V: TRBV4-2
length: 19
size: -
DNA: TGTGCCAGCAGCCGAGATGGGGACAGGGGGTCCACTGGGGCCAACGTCCTGACTTTC
CDR3: CASSRDGDRGSTGANVLTF